A single sample gave rise to the 9 T cell receptor beta chains below, sequenced in a study of shared clonotypes between healthy human individuals. This table comes from immunoSEQ multiplex PCR, and its TCRdb copy is limited to in-frame clones, with some not included. This table holds 1.5 million to 2.5 million clones, over 85% found once. The naive CD8 population came from CD45RO-negative cells selected for CCR7, without terminally differentiated effector memory CD45RA+ cells. The sequenced material came from naive CD8+ T cells sorted from blood. These receptors were obtained from a man aged 18 to 35 in good health.

This clone was observed once. J is TRBJ2-7 and V is TRBV10-2, with 9 bases lining up with TRBD1. The trim removed 0 bases at V and 2 bases at J, leaving 2 bases unmatched. From germline, CDR1 is WSHSY and CDR2 SAAADI. The CDR3 loop spans 15 amino acids. CDR3 protein: CASSESGTGTYEQYF. The DNA for the CDR3 is TGCGCCAGCAGTGAGTCGGGGACAGGGACCTACGAGCAGTACTTC.

The chain joins TRBV7-9 to TRBJ1-1, with 8 bases lining up with TRBD1. The CDR3 is 15 amino acids. Trimming at V came to 5 bases and at J to 1 base, leaving 6 bases not matched to a gene. Germline lookup yields CDR1 SEHNR and CDR2 FQNEAQ (reference sequence). The CDR3 region has the DNA TGTGCCAGCAGCGAGGGACAGGTCACGAACACTGAAGCTTTCTTT. It is translated as CASSEGQVTNTEAFF.

The rearrangement links TRBV27 to TRBJ2-7, with 8 bases lining up with TRBD2. V lost 8 bases to trimming and J lost 2 bases; unmatched junction nucleotides: 8. The germline CDR1 and CDR2 sequences are MNHEY and SMNVEV (reference sequence). There are 14 residues in the CDR3. The CDR3 sequence is CASGRGGETYEQYF. CDR3 nucleotide sequence: TGTGCCAGCGGTCGGGGGGGGGAGACCTACGAGCAGTACTTC.

The rearrangement joins TRBV6-1 to TRBJ2-6; weak D call: TRBD1 (6 bases). With 3 bases removed from V and 2 bases from J, the gap between germline ends came to 11 bases. This CDR3 is built from 16 residues. Germline CDR1 is MNHNS and CDR2 is SASEGT. The CDR3 loop reads CASSDNYRAGANVLTF. In DNA form, the CDR3 reads TGTGCCAGCAGTGATAATTACAGGGCTGGGGCCAACGTCCTGACTTTC.

V and J are TRBV10-3 and TRBJ2-7; D is ambiguous. CDR1 ENHRY and CDR2 SYGVKD come from the germline V gene. V lost 0 bases and J lost 10, with 16 bases in between. CDR3 length equals 14 residues. The CDR3 DNA follows: TGTGCCATCAGTGAGTCCAGCTCCTTGAGTGAACAGTACTTC. Encoded protein: CAISESSSLSEQYF.

This sequence joins TRBV6-1 and TRBJ1-2, with TRBD1 matching over 8 bases. The V segment lost 6 bases and the J segment 7 bases; nucleotides outside the gene matches: 10. The CDR3 loop spans 14 amino acids. Germline assignment: CDR1 MNHNS and CDR2 SASEGT. CDR3 DNA: TGTGCCAGCAGCGACAGGGGATCCATGGTTGGCTACACCTTC. Encoded protein: CASSDRGSMVGYTF.

V and J are TRBV30 and TRBJ2-7, with unresolved D. Germline loops: CDR1 GTSNPN, CDR2 SVGIG (reference sequence). With 0 bases removed from V and 2 bases from J, the gap between germline ends came to 14 bases. This CDR3 contains 15 residues. The CDR3 spells CAWSVLGPSPYEQYF. CDR3 bases: TGTGCCTGGAGTGTACTCGGACCGAGCCCCTACGAGCAGTACTTC.

This chain links TRBV18 with TRBJ1-1; weak D call: TRBD1 (5 bases). The CDR3 length is 16 residues. Germline-derived CDR1 and CDR2 are KGHSH and LQKENI. The V end lost 6 bases, the J end lost 1 base, and 18 bases lay between the germline ends. CDR3 sequence: CASSPDGGLGNTEAFF. The DNA for the CDR3 is TGTGCCAGCTCCCCCGACGGGGGACTAGGGAACACTGAAGCTTTCTTT.

V and J are TRBV27 and TRBJ1-6; D gene uncertain. The CDR3 spans 16 residues. Deletions cut 1 base from V and 5 bases from J, with 12 bases between. CDR1 and CDR2 (germline): MNHEY, SMNVEV (reference sequence). The CDR3 reads CASSLLTEINNSPLHF. CDR3 DNA: TGTGCCAGCAGTTTATTGACGGAAATTAATAATTCACCCCTCCACTTT.